The 28 T cell receptor beta chains below all came from one sample that was sequenced in a study of post-analysis software for immune sequencing data. The study's findings and limits: Relative to controls, patients had 4 or 5 TRBV segments at higher frequency, with TRBV5-6, TRBV5-1 and TRBV20-1 among these.

The library was made from cDNA and included unique molecular identifiers. Each CDR3 protein is one row after TCRdb ran MiXCR on the PCR reads. This table has about 570,000 distinct CDR3 sequences, 34% appearing once. What these receptors recognize is not known. The sample consisted of blood. The source is a girl aged 2-17 years with multiple sclerosis.

This clonotype was counted a few times. This sequence joins TRBV6-1 and TRBJ2-7; D not resolved. CDR3 length: 16 residues. V was shortened by 4 bases and J by 4 bases, with 20 bases between the two germline ends. The V gene's germline CDR1 is MNHNS and CDR2 SASEGT. The CDR3 here is CASSAILSQNPYEQYF. CDR3 DNA: TGTGCCAGCAGTGCCATCCTAAGTCAGAACCCGTACGAGCAGTACTTC.

V and J are TRBV7-2 and TRBJ2-1; TRBD1 aligns across 8 bases. Trimming at V came to 1 base and at J to 2 bases, leaving 7 bases not matched to a gene. The CDR3 sequence is 17 residues long. Per germline, CDR1 SGHTA and CDR2 FQGNSA. For the CDR3, the DNA is TGTGCCAGCAGCTTAGTCTCCGGGGACAGGCCCTACAATGAGCAGTTCTTC. Protein: CASSLVSGDRPYNEQFF.

In this sample, this clonotype turned up a few times. J is TRBJ2-1 and V is TRBV20-1, with a tentative D call TRBD1 (5 bases). V was shortened by 0 bases and J by 10 bases, with 16 bases between the two germline ends. This CDR3 contains 14 residues. CDR1 DFQATT and CDR2 SNEGSKA come from the germline V gene (reference sequence). Here the CDR3 DNA reads TGCAGTGCTAGAGATGGACCAGGGCGTGGAGAGCAGTTCTTC. Residues: CSARDGPGRGEQFF.

The genes are TRBV18 and TRBJ2-7; 8 bases are a match to TRBD2. The germline CDR1 and CDR2 sequences are KGHSH and LQKENI. The junction had 8 bases not matched to a gene; V was cut back by 3 bases and J by 4 bases. This CDR3 is 15 amino acids long. The CDR3 DNA reads TGTGCCAGCTCACCCGGGACTAGGTTGAAGTACGAGCAGTACTTC. It codes for CASSPGTRLKYEQYF.

The V gene is TRBV6-2 or TRBV6-3, the J gene TRBJ1-5; no clear D gene. Per germline, CDR1 MNHEY and CDR2 SVGEGT. The CDR3 has 12 amino acids. The germline V and J ends were trimmed by 2 bases and 7 bases, with 6 bases remaining between them. CDR3 DNA sequence: TGTGCCAGCAGTTACCCGCAACAGCCCCAGCATTTT. Amino acids: CASSYPQQPQHF.

In its sample, this clonotype was seen many times. This chain uses TRBV5-6 with TRBJ2-5; no definite D call. The V gene lost 5 bases and the J gene lost 1 base, with 9 bases spanning the gap. There are 13 residues in the CDR3. Germline V lookup: CDR1 SGHDT, CDR2 YYEEEE. The CDR3 loop reads CASSLGIQETQYF. CDR3 DNA: TGTGCCAGCAGTCTGGGGATCCAAGAGACCCAGTACTTC. Using reference TRBV5-6 and TRBJ2-5 for the parts outside the CDR3, the full variable domain is DAGVTQSPTHLIKTRGQQVTLRCSPKSGHDTVSWYQQALGQGPQFIFQYYEEEERQRGNFPDRFSGHQFPNYSSELNVNALLLGDSALYLCASSLGIQETQYFGPGTRLLVL.

This clonotype turned up a few times. The chain carries TRBV29-1 and TRBJ1-2; D remains ambiguous. The V end lost 0 bases, the J end lost 8 bases, and 7 bases lay between the germline ends. Looked up from germline, CDR1 is SQVTM and CDR2 is ANQGSEA. The CDR3 is 11 residues long. CDR3 in amino acids: CSVEDRQGYTF. CDR3 nucleotides: TGCAGCGTTGAAGATCGGCAGGGCTACACCTTC.

This chain connects TRBV12-3 or TRBV12-4 to TRBJ2-1; 7 positions match TRBD1. The CDR3 loop spans 15 amino acids. The J segment lost 7 bases and the V segment lost 3 bases, leaving 9 bases of the junction unmatched. CDR3 sequence: CASSFWDSKRNEQFF. In DNA form, the CDR3 reads TGTGCCAGCAGTTTTTGGGACAGCAAAAGGAATGAGCAGTTCTTC.

This clonotype was detected only a few times. The rearrangement uses TRBV5-1 and TRBJ1-2, with a tentative D call TRBD1 (6 bases). There are 14 residues in the CDR3. The V end lost 1 base, the J end lost 3 bases, and 10 bases lay between the germline ends. Germline-derived CDR1 and CDR2 are SGHRS and YFSETQ. The CDR3 here is CASSLRQEDYGYTF. The CDR3 nucleotides read TGCGCCAGCAGCTTGAGACAGGAAGACTATGGCTACACCTTC.

This clonotype has just a few counts. The rearrangement joins TRBV7-2 to TRBJ2-3; D is possibly TRBD1 (5 bases). Germline V gene sequence: CDR1 SGHTA, CDR2 FQGNSA. V was shortened by 6 bases and J by 5 bases, with 18 bases between the two germline ends. The length of the CDR3 is 15 residues. This CDR3 is CASSFIGAVGDTQYF. CDR3 sequence (DNA): TGTGCCAGCAGTTTTATTGGGGCGGTCGGAGATACGCAGTATTTT.

The chain is built from TRBV12-3 or TRBV12-4 and TRBJ2-5; 13 bases line up with TRBD2. J gave up 0 bases and V 0 bases, and 7 bases lay outside the gene matches. This CDR3 is 19 amino acids long. The CDR3 DNA reads as TGTGCCAGCAGTTTAGCCGGACTAGCGGGGGCCTATTACCAAGAGACCCAGTACTTC. It specifies CASSLAGLAGAYYQETQYF.

The chain joins TRBV7-8 to TRBJ2-7, with D perhaps being TRBD1 or TRBD2 (5 bases each). The V gene's germline CDR1 is SGHVS and CDR2 FQNEAQ. V lost 5 bases to trimming and J lost 7 bases, with 18 bases between them. This CDR3 region has 14 residues. CDR3 protein: CASSLRIRAGEQYF. In DNA, the CDR3 is TGTGCCAGCAGCCTTAGGATCAGGGCGGGTGAGCAGTACTTC.

CDR3 loop: CASSIDPNTEAFF. The CDR3 region has the DNA TGTGCCAGTAGTATCGACCCGAACACTGAAGCTTTCTTT. The rearrangement joins TRBV19 to TRBJ1-1, with D unresolved. This CDR3 has 13 residues. Germline loops: CDR1 LNHDA, CDR2 SQIVND (reference sequence). Trimming pared 3 bases from V and 1 base from J, leaving 6 bases between.

This clonotype has more than one count but fewer than ten. V usage is TRBV29-1 and J usage is TRBJ2-1; D tentatively reads TRBD1 or TRBD2 (5 bases each). In germline, CDR1 is SQVTM, CDR2 ANQGSEA. The germline V and J ends were trimmed by 8 bases and 15 bases, with 26 bases remaining between them. CDR3 length: 13 amino acids. The CDR3 DNA follows: TGCAGCTCGTCCAGGGAGTTTAATGGAGAGGTGTTCTTC. Protein: CSSSREFNGEVFF.

The chain couples TRBV4-2 to TRBJ2-7; 12 nucleotides align to TRBD2. V dropped 4 bases and J dropped 3; count of bases not matched to a gene: 7. The germline V gene has CDR1 LGHNA and CDR2 YNFKEQ. This CDR3 contains 16 residues. This chain's CDR3 is CASSPKTSGGLYEQYF. CDR3 coding DNA: TGTGCCAGCAGCCCAAAGACTAGCGGGGGACTCTACGAGCAGTACTTC.

This clonotype was counted only a few times. This chain links TRBV5-1 with TRBJ1-6, with D perhaps matching TRBD1 (5 bases). V was shortened by 0 bases and J by 6 bases, with 16 bases between the two germline ends. Per germline, CDR1 SGHRS and CDR2 YFSETQ. CDR3 size: 17 residues. Written as DNA, the CDR3 is TGCGCCAGCAGCTTGGGCAGCGGGGCAGGGCGTAATTCACCCCTCCACTTT. Amino acid sequence: CASSLGSGAGRNSPLHF.

In its sample, this clonotype was seen a few times. The CDR3 DNA sequence: TGCAGTGCTAGAGGTGAAGGGGGCTACTACGAGCAGTACTTC. Translating gives CSARGEGGYYEQYF. The genes are TRBV20-1 and TRBJ2-7; 7 positions agree with TRBD1. Losses at the gene ends were 1 base for V and 3 bases for J; bases not matched to a gene: 6. CDR1 and CDR2 (germline): DFQATT, SNEGSKA (reference sequence). The CDR3 spans 14 residues.

The chain uses TRBV28 and TRBJ2-5; D not resolved. The CDR3 has 13 residues. The germline V gene has CDR1 MDHEN and CDR2 SYDVKM. V was shortened by 3 bases and J by 3 bases, with 8 bases between the two germline ends. CDR3 in amino acids: CASSLLGKETQYF. The CDR3 nucleotides read TGTGCCAGCAGTTTGTTAGGGAAAGAGACCCAGTACTTC.

Regarding this clonotype: A much larger clone differs by one base, so this may be a read error. The rearrangement links TRBV10-3 to TRBJ2-3; a weak D match, TRBD1 (5 bases). The germline V gene has CDR1 ENHRY and CDR2 SYGVKD. The CDR3 is 11 residues long. The CDR3 DNA reads TGTGCCATCAGGGGAACAGGTACGCAGTATTTT. It specifies CAIRGTGTQYF.

This clonotype has at least ten counts. The chain carries TRBV20-1 and TRBJ1-1; a possible D gene is TRBD1 (6 bases). V was clipped by 5 bases and J by 3 bases, with 16 bases between them. This CDR3 has 14 residues. Per the germline V gene, CDR1 is DFQATT and CDR2 is SNEGSKA (reference sequence). The DNA for the CDR3 is TGCAGTGCTGCGGAGGGGGAAGGTCACACTGAAGCTTTCTTT. Its protein product is CSAAEGEGHTEAFF.

This clonotype was counted ten times or more. The CDR3 sequence: CASSGPTDTATDTQYF. The CDR3 DNA sequence: TGTGCCAGCAGTGGCCCGACAGATACTGCCACAGATACGCAGTATTTT. The rearrangement joins TRBV6-1 to TRBJ2-3; tentatively, D is TRBD1 (5 bases). This CDR3 region has 16 residues. Germline V CDR1 and CDR2: MNHNS, SASEGT. Trimming shortened V by 4 bases and J by 2 bases, and 16 bases separated the two germline ends.

In its sample, this clonotype was seen a few times. The V call is TRBV5-5, the J call TRBJ2-1; D is perhaps TRBD2 (6 bases). Trimming removed 2 bases from V and 6 bases from J, with 18 bases in between. The CDR3 loop spans 16 amino acids. Germline-derived CDR1 and CDR2 are SGHKS and YYEKEE (reference sequence). The CDR3 DNA reads as TGTGCCAGCAGCTTCCGAGGGAGCGGGCTGGCCAATGAGCAGTTCTTC. It translates to CASSFRGSGLANEQFF.

CDR3 region: CASSLASSLQPQHF. The CDR3 nucleotides read TGTGCCAGCAGCTTAGCCTCCTCCCTTCAGCCCCAGCATTTT. The V and J genes are TRBV7-9 and TRBJ1-5, with D uncertain. V was pared by 0 bases and J by 6 bases, with 9 bases between. Germline CDR1 SEHNR, CDR2 FQNEAQ (reference sequence). The CDR3 consists of 14 residues.

This clonotype was seen a handful of times. The chain recombines TRBV20-1 with TRBJ1-5, with a weak D call TRBD1 (6 bases). This CDR3 spans 16 amino acids. Germline V CDR1 and CDR2: DFQATT, SNEGSKA (reference sequence). The ends were cut back, 6 bases at V and 0 bases at J, with 18 bases in the middle. CDR3 residues: CSALPSGHLSNQPQHF. In nucleotides, the CDR3 is TGCAGTGCGCTTCCGTCGGGACACCTTAGCAATCAGCCCCAGCATTTT.

V gene TRBV20-1 combines with J gene TRBJ1-2; D is ambiguous. Trimming stripped 0 bases from V and 0 bases from J, with 14 bases between. The germline CDR1 and CDR2 sequences are DFQATT and SNEGSKA (reference sequence). The length of the CDR3 is 16 residues. The CDR3 region has the DNA TGCAGTGCTAGAGATATCCAGACAAGCTCTAACTATGGCTACACCTTC. Translation: CSARDIQTSSNYGYTF.

The chain has TRBV12-3 or TRBV12-4 and TRBJ1-2, with D uncertain. Trimming removed 7 bases from V and 8 bases from J, with 14 bases in between. The length of the CDR3 is 12 residues. CDR3 sequence reads: CASTPWVEGYTF. CDR3 coding DNA: TGTGCCAGCACCCCTTGGGTAGAGGGCTACACCTTC.

This chain links TRBV20-1 with TRBJ2-1, with 8 positions matching TRBD2. After removal of 0 bases from V and 4 bases from J, the junction contained 8 bases not matched to a gene. Germline V gene sequence: CDR1 DFQATT, CDR2 SNEGSKA (reference sequence). The CDR3 runs 16 residues. The CDR3, as DNA: TGCAGTGCTAGAGATAGTCGCGGGGGGCCTTACAATGAGCAGTTCTTC. It encodes CSARDSRGGPYNEQFF.

Points on this clonotype: Sequence at one end of the junction differs from germline and may be a read error. V usage is TRBV11-3 and J usage is TRBJ1-2, with 9 bases lining up with TRBD1. From germline, CDR1 is SGHNT and CDR2 YENEEA. The CDR3 has 13 amino acids. The CDR3 DNA follows: TGTGCCAGCGGCTTACAGGGGGCCGATGGCTACACCTTC. The encoded protein is CASGLQGADGYTF.